This T cell receptor beta chain appears in the sequencing data of a study of Graves' ophthalmopathy and Graves' hyperthyroidism. The study, taken as a whole, reports: Built on 13 signatures, a model told ophthalmopathy apart from stable hyperthyroidism with 85% to 90% sensitivity and 81.08% specificity. Blood samples also showed most expanded thyroid clonotypes exceeding 0.001 frequency.

Certain patients, namely those with other autoimmune diseases, uncontrolled infections, pregnancy or lactation, were excluded. The trim removed 4 bases at V and 5 bases at J, leaving 5 bases unmatched. The CDR3 spans 14 residues. From germline, CDR1 is SNHLY and CDR2 FYNNEI. As the template, RNA transcripts were used to amplify TCR beta CDR3 regions. Second-round multiplex PCR came after first-round RT-PCR with HTBI primers. TCRdb processed the multiplex PCR reads anew with MiXCR; each CDR3 protein has one entry. Of over 500,000 distinct CDR3 sequences in the sample, about 20% were seen once. There are many counts of this clonotype. The target antigen is unknown.

Sequenced material: peripheral blood. The TCR was taken from a woman between 18 and 29 years old with stable Graves' hyperthyroidism. Some clones in this sample may be carry-over from other donors' samples. The rearrangement links TRBV2 to TRBJ1-2; 9 bases match TRBD1. The CDR3 sequence is CASSAADRGYGYTF. The CDR3 DNA sequence: TGTGCCAGCAGTGCCGCGGACAGGGGATATGGCTACACCTTC. Full variable domain (rest looked up from reference TRBV2 and TRBJ1-2): EPEVTQTPSHQVTQMGQEVILRCVPISNHLYFYWYRQILGQKVEFLVSFYNNEISEKSEIFDDQFSVERPDGSNFTLKIRSTKLEDSAMYFCASSAADRGYGYTFGSGTRLTVV.